This T cell receptor beta chain came from a study of Tregs in tolerant kidney transplant recipients. Whole-study findings and limits: Donor-specific Treg expansion exceeded global Treg expansion in tolerant patients, suggesting antigen drive. The most relevant donor-specific Treg TCRbeta repertoire apparently came from expansion with activated donor B cells. Nucleotide sequences could not be compared across some patients' samples due to primer changes.

Thawed PBMCs were FACS-sorted into unstimulated CD4+CD25+CD127- regulatory T cells, CD4+CD25- non-regulatory cells, CD4 and CD8 cells. Using immunoSEQ multiplex PCR, the repertoire was profiled, and TCRdb retains in-frame clones only, with some absent. This sample has about 69,000 clones; around nine tenths occur once, and the top ten carry around 0.4%. In regard to this clone: The antigen is not known.

Trimming stripped 5 bases from V and 5 bases from J, with 8 bases between. Germline V gives CDR1 LGHNT, CDR2 FRNRAP. The CDR3 is 12 amino acids. This receptor was obtained from a human donor who received a combined kidney and bone marrow transplant. The rearrangement joins TRBV12-5 to TRBJ2-3, with no clear D. Here the sequenced sample was CD4+ T cells from blood, taken before the transplant. The CDR3 here is CASGTREDTQYF. The CDR3 DNA is TGTGCTAGTGGTACGAGAGAAGATACGCAGTATTTT.